This TCR beta chain was recorded in a study of blood T cell repertoires in COVID-19 (dated by TCRdb to the early 2020s). For the study in its entirety: Samples from collaborators originated in the United States, Italy and Spain and spanned both the acute and convalescent phases of COVID-19. The prospective study material was composed of cDNA or gDNA derived from T cells, B-cell-depleted T cells, or PBMCs. The dataset comprised deeply sampled blood TCRbeta repertoires from subjects exposed to, actively infected with, or recovered from COVID-19. The repertoires were released in a freely available public database intended as a resource for research on the immune response to SARS-CoV-2. The samples were drawn from two sources: the first 160 participants of the ongoing ImmuneRACE study, and 950 to 1,500 subjects contributed by 6 global collaborators. Nearly every sample came with metadata listing a de-identified subject ID, COVID-19 status, age in years and sex. HLA class I and class II types, where available, came from metadata supplied by the sample provider rather than from assay-based typing. General findings and caveats noted by the study authors: The amount of clinical and demographic metadata varied by source and participant and was provided uncurated.

Collaborating institutions collected whole blood in K2EDTA tubes following their own protocols. For TCRbeta analysis, collaborators shipped samples in one of three forms: frozen whole blood, isolated PBMCs, or DNA extracted from either of those sample types. Of note for this clone: This receptor's antigen is unknown. Base qualities are not at hand, and no much larger clone is one base apart.

The V and J ends are trimmed by 1 base and 10 bases, leaving 10 bases between them. Measured from the cysteine to the phenylalanine, the CDR3 is 12 residues long. The only DNA kept is the CDR3, 36 bases in frame from the first base. As encoded in the germline V gene, CDR1 is MNHEY while CDR2 is SVGEGT. The immunoSEQ Assay, a bias-controlled multiplex PCR, was used to amplify TCRbeta CDR3 regions from genomic DNA. The authors' pipeline ran thus. The number of nucleated cells in each sample was estimated by amplification of reference gene primers within the assay. To quantify the absolute abundance of each unique TCRbeta CDR3 rearrangement, sequence reads were collapsed and filtered. For each sample, productive Simpson clonality was calculated as the square root of Simpson's diversity index across productive rearrangements. The table was pulled from immuneACCESS by TCRdb, which kept in-frame rearrangements only. Such tables lose some clones; where checked, under half of the loss comes from unresolved V genes, and the rest has no known cause. That table furnishes V, J and clone size, whereas the DNA furnished D and trimming. The sample table lists about 120,000 clones, over 70% of them with a count of one. The leading ten clones occupy 2% to 2.5% of the sample.

Sequenced: peripheral blood. The chain is encoded by TRBV6-2 or TRBV6-3 joined to TRBJ1-1; the D gene remains uncertain. This sequence was found in a man in his 70s with acute or convalescent COVID-19. The nucleotide sequence is TGTGCCAGCAGTTACTTGGGCCTGGGAGCTTTCTTT. Its protein reads: CASSYLGLGAFF.